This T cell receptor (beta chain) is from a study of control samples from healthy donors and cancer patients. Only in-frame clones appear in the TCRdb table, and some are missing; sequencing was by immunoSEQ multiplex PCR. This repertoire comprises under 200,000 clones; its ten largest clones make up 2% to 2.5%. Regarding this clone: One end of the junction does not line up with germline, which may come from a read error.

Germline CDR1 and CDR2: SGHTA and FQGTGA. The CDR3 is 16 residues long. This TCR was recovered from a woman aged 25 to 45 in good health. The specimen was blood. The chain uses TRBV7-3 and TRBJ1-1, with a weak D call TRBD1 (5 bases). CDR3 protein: CASSLSGKGPNTEVFF. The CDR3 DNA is TGTGCCAGCAGCTTGAGTGGAAAGGGGCCGAACACTGAAGTTTTCTTT.